Described below is a single T cell receptor (beta chain) sequence and its context. In its sample, this clonotype was seen a few times. It lacks a known antigen. Base qualities are not at hand, and no much larger clone is one base apart. The sample's time point label, in plain terms: newly diagnosed GD, antithyroid drugs for less than 3 months. For both TCR sequencing and RNA sequencing, RNA was extracted from PBMCs in TRIzol. Graves' disease was diagnosed according to American Thyroid Association guidelines. Patients for the study were recruited at an endocrinology department in Xi'an, China. Each patient gave approximately 10 milliliters of peripheral blood, collected in an EDTA anticoagulant tube. Ficoll Paque Plus density gradient separation was used to isolate PBMCs, and no further T cell sorting was performed. An Agilent 2100 Bioanalyzer and agarose gel were used to check RNA quality, while a NanoDrop 2000 measured RNA concentration.

These data belong to a study of regulatory T cells in long-lasting Graves disease (dated by TCRdb to the early 2020s). Broadly, across the study: In the newly diagnosed Graves' disease group, patients had been taking antithyroid drugs for less than 3 months. This study used TCR sequencing and RNA sequencing of peripheral blood to compare persistent Graves' disease patients against newly diagnosed Graves' disease patients. The study was registered as a clinical trial and conducted in China. A total of some 35 samples underwent TCR sequencing, from about 13 patients with persistent Graves' disease and approximately 20 patients with newly diagnosed Graves' disease. Overall study outcomes, separate from this receptor: TRBV28, TRBJ1-2 and TRBJ2-5 were preferentially used in persistent disease, while TRBV20-1 and TRBJ2-1 were favored in newly diagnosed disease. The authors acknowledged the small sample size as a limitation that may reduce accuracy. Only the TCR beta chain was sequenced and analyzed. Peripheral blood alone was examined, since thyroid tissue, which constituted the primary lesion, could not be accessed. Persistent Graves' disease patients showed lower TCR Shannon entropy and fewer highly expanded clones than newly diagnosed patients, suggesting clonal expansion. Patients with persistent disease shared more public clonotypes (around 2,500) than newly diagnosed patients did (around 1,000).

The library was obtained by multiplex PCR. TCRdb names Illumina HiSeq 4000 as the instrument used. CDR3 regions were amplified by Arm-PCR with iRepertoire HTBI primers to construct TCR beta libraries. Before sequencing, the PCR products went through gel purification. As for the original processing: A total of 62 TRBV and 14 TRBJ segments were identified across samples and were used for gene usage analysis of CDR3 amino acid clonotypes. Filtered high-quality paired reads were merged into contigs using COPE and FqMerger. BLAST was used to align contigs to the IMGT TRBV, TRBD and TRBJ reference genes, and CDR3 was defined following IMGT. Highly expanded clones were defined as clonotypes with a frequency above 0.1%. Shannon entropy was used to measure repertoire diversity, and the Gini coefficient was used to measure V-J evenness. A clonotype found in more than one individual was treated as public. TCRdb handled the public reads itself, with Q25 trimming in fastp and clone calling in MiXCR, and kept productive beta chains. A single entry per CDR3 protein holds the most common genes and DNA from its merged rows. TCRdb, rather than the study authors, made the V and J calls. The sample contains about 530,000 distinct CDR3 sequences, 15% to 20% of them found a single time. Clones ranked in the top ten supply roughly 25% of the sample.

The CDR3 measures 16 amino acids from cysteine to phenylalanine. Just the 48-base CDR3 DNA is kept, in frame starting at base 1. Per the germline V gene (reference sequence), LNHDA is the CDR1 and SQIVND is the CDR2. Relative to germline, V is 6 bases shorter and J is 6 bases shorter, with 18 bases between their ends. These data also formed part of another study, on T cells in Graves' hyperthyroidism and ophthalmopathy. As the second study states: A patient counted as having stable Graves' hyperthyroidism if no progression to ophthalmopathy occurred over 18 months of follow-up. Hyperthyroidism patients were newly diagnosed, with disease duration under 2 months, and aged 18 to 65 years. Exclusion was applied to patients with uncontrolled infections, other autoimmune diseases, pregnancy or lactation. Clinical symptoms, serum thyroxine and TRAb, thyroid ultrasound, and orbital computed tomography formed the basis for the diagnoses. The TCR CDR3 was subjected to a first round of RT-PCR using the HTBI primer set and the Qiagen OneStep RT-PCR kit. Blood samples also contained most of the expanded thyroid clonotypes (frequency above 0.001), which suggests that blood repertoires may reflect thyroid immune responses. A 13 V-J signature model separated ophthalmopathy from stable hyperthyroidism, with 87.88% sensitivity and approximately 81% specificity in cross-validation and 80%/75% in testing. In validation, progression to ophthalmopathy was predicted by the model with nearly 71% sensitivity and about 72% specificity, a median of about 6.4 months before onset. To identify TCR V-J signatures that set the groups apart, the researchers used a discovery cohort of about a hundred patients, made up of under 50 with Graves' ophthalmopathy and some 60 with stable Graves' hyperthyroidism. An independent validation cohort of under 20 hyperthyroidism patients and about 15 patients who later progressed to ophthalmopathy tested prospective prediction of ophthalmopathy. The roughly 99 discovery patients were divided at random into training and test sets in a 7:3 ratio. Thyroid tissue and blood T-cell repertoires from several Graves' hyperthyroidism patients were also compared in the study. After blood sampling, hyperthyroidism patients were treated with methimazole at a starting dose of 30 mg daily, and ophthalmopathy patients were treated with high-dose intravenous methylprednisolone. Libraries were constructed in a second round of multiplex PCR, after which size selection and purification were carried out. The libraries were sequenced on an Illumina HiSeq2000 using paired-end 100 bp reads. Raw data were processed with SOAPnuke, discarding reads with adapters, uncalled bases, mean Phred below 15, or no exact constant-primer or identifier match. High-quality paired reads were merged with COPE v1.2.5, and unique nucleotide sequences were defined as clonotypes. MiTCR v1.1 was used to align the clonotypes against IMGT TRBV, TRBD and TRBJ reference segments. The analysis included only V-J combinations with a frequency above 0.0001, which together covered 98% to 99.2% of the repertoires. The TCS score was defined as F50 (clonal expansion) divided by E x V (chaos), with BLOSUM62-based TCRdist calculated between CDR3 peptides within each V-J. Welch's t-statistics and random forest reduced roughly 500 V-J features to roughly 13, which were used in a naive Bayes classifier (R e1071). No statistical method was used to set the sample size in advance, and investigators knew the group allocation. The paper reports TCR Vbeta CDR3 sequencing of fewer than 150 peripheral blood samples: over 40 ophthalmopathy, some 80 hyperthyroidism and roughly 17 progressor patients.

Here the chain combines TRBV19 and TRBJ1-6; a confident D gene designation cannot be given. Sequenced here: peripheral blood mononuclear cells (PBMCs), sampled at new diagnosis, from a patient treated with antithyroid drugs. This TCR was sampled from a woman aged 35-65 years with Graves disease. Donor details come from another sample of the same person, matched by shared clones. The nucleotide sequence is TGTGCCAGTAGGACCCTTTTGTTACGCGGTAATTCACCCCTCCACTTT. Its translation reads: CASRTLLLRGNSPLHF.